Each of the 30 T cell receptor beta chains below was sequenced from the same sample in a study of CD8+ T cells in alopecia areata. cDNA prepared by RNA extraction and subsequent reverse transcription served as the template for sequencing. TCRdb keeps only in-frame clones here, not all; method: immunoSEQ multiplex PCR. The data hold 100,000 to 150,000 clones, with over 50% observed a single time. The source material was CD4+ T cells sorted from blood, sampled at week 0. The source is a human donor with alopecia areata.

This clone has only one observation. The CDR3 loop is CASGLAGPYEQYF. Written as DNA, the CDR3 is TGCGCCAGCGGCCTAGCGGGGCCCTACGAGCAGTACTTC. The V and J genes are TRBV5-1 and TRBJ2-7, with 9 bases that match TRBD2. CDR3 size: 13 residues. Germline V gives CDR1 SGHRS, CDR2 YFSETQ. The ends lost 7 bases at V and 2 bases at J; junction bases unmatched: 4.

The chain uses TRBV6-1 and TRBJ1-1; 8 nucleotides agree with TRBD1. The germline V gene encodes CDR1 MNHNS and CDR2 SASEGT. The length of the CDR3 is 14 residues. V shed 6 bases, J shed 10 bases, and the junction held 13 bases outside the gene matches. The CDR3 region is CASSENGQGSRAFF. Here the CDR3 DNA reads TGTGCCAGCAGCGAAAACGGACAGGGCTCTAGAGCTTTCTTT.

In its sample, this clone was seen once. The CDR3 DNA follows: TGCGCCAGCAGCTTGCTACCCATAGGCACCTACGAGCAGTACTTC. Translating it yields CASSLLPIGTYEQYF. The chain is built from TRBV5-1 and TRBJ2-7; D not certain. This CDR3 contains 15 residues. V lost 1 base, J lost 2 bases, and 13 bases lay in between. Germline assignment: CDR1 SGHRS and CDR2 YFSETQ.

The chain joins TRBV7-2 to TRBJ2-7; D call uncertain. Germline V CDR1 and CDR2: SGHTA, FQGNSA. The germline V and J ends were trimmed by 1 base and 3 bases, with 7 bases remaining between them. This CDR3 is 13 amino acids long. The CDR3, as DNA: TGTGCCAGCAGCTTAGACGGTTACTACGAGCAGTACTTC. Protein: CASSLDGYYEQYF.

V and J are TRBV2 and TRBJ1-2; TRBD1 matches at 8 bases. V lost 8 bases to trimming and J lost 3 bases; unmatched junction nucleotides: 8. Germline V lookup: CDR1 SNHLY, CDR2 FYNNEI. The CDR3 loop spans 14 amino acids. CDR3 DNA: TGTGCCAGCCGGTTGGACAGGGAGGACTATGGCTACACCTTC. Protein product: CASRLDREDYGYTF.

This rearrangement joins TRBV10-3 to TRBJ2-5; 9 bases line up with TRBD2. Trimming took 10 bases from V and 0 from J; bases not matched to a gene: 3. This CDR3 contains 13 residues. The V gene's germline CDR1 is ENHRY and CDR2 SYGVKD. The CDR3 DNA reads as TGTGCCAGCCGGACTAGCGACCAAGAGACCCAGTACTTC. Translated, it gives CASRTSDQETQYF.

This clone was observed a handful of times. The CDR3 DNA follows: TGTGCCAGCAGCTTAGGGAGGGGCGAGCAGTACTTC. Amino acids: CASSLGRGEQYF. The V and J genes are TRBV7-2 and TRBJ2-7; tentative D call: TRBD2 (6 bases). The germline CDR1 and CDR2 sequences are SGHTA and FQGNSA. The V and J ends lost 1 base and 6 bases respectively, with 7 bases between them. The CDR3 covers 12 residues. Drawing the rest from reference TRBV7-2 and TRBJ2-7, the complete variable domain is GAGVSQSPSNKVTEKGKDVELRCDPISGHTALYWYRQSLGQGLEFLIYFQGNSAPDKSGLPSDRFSAERTGGSVSTLTIQRTQQEDSAVYLCASSLGRGEQYFGPGTRLTVT.

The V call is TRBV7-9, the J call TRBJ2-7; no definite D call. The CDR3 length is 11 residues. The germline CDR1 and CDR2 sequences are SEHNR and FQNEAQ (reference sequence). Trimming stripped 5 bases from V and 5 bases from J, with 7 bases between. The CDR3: CASSTVHEQYF. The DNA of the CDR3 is TGTGCCAGCAGCACGGTTCACGAGCAGTACTTC.

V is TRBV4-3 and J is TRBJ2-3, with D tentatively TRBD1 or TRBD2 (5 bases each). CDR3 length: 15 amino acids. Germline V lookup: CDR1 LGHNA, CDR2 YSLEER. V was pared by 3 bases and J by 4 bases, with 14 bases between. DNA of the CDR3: TGCGCCAGCAGCCAGGGCCTCGGGACCCCAGATACGCAGTATTTT. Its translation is CASSQGLGTPDTQYF.

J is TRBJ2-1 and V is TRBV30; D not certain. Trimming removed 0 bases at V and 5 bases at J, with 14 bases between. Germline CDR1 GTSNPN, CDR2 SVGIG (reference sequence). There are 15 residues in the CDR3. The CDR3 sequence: CAWSVRLRANNEQFF. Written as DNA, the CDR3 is TGTGCCTGGAGTGTCCGGCTTAGGGCAAACAATGAGCAGTTCTTC.

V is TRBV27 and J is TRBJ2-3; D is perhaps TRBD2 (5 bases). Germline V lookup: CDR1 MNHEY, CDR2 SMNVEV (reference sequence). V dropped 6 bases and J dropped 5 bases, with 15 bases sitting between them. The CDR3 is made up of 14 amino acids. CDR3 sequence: CASSPTLAGDTQYF. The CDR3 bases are TGTGCCAGCAGCCCGACCCTAGCCGGAGATACGCAGTATTTT.

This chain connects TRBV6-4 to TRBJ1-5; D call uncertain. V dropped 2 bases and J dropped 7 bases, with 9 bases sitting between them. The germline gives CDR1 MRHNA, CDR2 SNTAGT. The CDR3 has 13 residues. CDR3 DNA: TGTGCCAGCAGTGACGGGCCGCGACAGCCCCAGCATTTT. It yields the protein CASSDGPRQPQHF.

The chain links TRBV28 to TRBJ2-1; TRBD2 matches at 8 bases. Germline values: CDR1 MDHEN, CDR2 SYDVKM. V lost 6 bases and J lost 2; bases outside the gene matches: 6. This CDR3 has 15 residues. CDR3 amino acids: CASSRRAGAYNEQFF. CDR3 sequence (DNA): TGTGCCAGCAGCCGCAGAGCGGGAGCCTACAATGAGCAGTTCTTC.

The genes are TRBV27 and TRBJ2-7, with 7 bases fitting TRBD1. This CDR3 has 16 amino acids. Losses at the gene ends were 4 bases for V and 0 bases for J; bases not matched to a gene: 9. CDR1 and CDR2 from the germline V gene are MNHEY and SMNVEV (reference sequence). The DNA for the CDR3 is TGTGCCAGCAGTTCAGCTAGGGGGCCGAGCTCCTACGAGCAGTACTTC. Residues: CASSSARGPSSYEQYF.

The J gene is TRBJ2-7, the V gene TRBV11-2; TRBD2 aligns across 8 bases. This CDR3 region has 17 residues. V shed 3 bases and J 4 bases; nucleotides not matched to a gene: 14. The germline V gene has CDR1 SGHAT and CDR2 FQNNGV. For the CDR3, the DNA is TGTGCCAGCAGCTTTAGTCGTACCACTAGCGGAAATTACGAGCAGTACTTC. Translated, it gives CASSFSRTTSGNYEQYF.

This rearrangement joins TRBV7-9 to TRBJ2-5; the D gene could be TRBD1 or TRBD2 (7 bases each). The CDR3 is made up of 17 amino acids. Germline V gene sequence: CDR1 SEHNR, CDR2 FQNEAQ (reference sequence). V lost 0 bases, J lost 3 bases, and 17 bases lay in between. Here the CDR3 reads CASSLAVQGGGKETQYF. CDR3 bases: TGTGCCAGCAGCTTAGCGGTCCAGGGAGGGGGCAAAGAGACCCAGTACTTC.

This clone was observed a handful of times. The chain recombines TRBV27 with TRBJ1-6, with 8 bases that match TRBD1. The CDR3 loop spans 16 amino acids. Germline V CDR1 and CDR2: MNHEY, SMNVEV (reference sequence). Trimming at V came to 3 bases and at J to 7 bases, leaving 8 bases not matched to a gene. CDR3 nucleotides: TGTGCCAGCAGTTTGTCTGTAAGGACAGGGAATTCACCCCTCCACTTT. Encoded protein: CASSLSVRTGNSPLHF.

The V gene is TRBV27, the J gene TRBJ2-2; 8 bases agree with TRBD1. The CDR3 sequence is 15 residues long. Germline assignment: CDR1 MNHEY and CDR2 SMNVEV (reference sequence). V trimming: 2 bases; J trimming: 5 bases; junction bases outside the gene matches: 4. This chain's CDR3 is CASSLDRGRTGELFF. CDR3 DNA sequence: TGTGCCAGCAGTTTAGACAGGGGAAGGACCGGGGAGCTGTTTTTT.

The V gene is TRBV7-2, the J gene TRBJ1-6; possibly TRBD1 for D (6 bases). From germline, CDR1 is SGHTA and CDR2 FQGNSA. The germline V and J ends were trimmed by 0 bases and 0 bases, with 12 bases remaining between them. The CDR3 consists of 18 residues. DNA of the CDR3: TGTGCCAGCAGCTTAGCTATGAGGGGGAGCTCCTATAATTCACCCCTCCACTTT. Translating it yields CASSLAMRGSSYNSPLHF.

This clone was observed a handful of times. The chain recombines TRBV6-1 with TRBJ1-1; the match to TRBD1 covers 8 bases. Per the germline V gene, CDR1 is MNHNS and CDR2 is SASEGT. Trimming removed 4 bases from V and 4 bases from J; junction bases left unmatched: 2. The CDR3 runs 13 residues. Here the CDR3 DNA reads TGTGCCAGCAGTGCAACAGGGGGCACTGAAGCTTTCTTT. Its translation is CASSATGGTEAFF.

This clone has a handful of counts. CDR3 amino acids: CASSAEQGGEQYF. For the CDR3, the DNA is TGTGCCAGCAGCGCGGAACAGGGCGGCGAGCAGTACTTC. The V call is TRBV7-2, the J call TRBJ2-7; tentatively, D is TRBD1 (6 bases). CDR1 is SGHTA, CDR2 FQGNSA, per germline. Trimming took off 5 bases at V and 6 bases at J, with 14 bases between the two ends. The CDR3 sequence is 13 residues long.

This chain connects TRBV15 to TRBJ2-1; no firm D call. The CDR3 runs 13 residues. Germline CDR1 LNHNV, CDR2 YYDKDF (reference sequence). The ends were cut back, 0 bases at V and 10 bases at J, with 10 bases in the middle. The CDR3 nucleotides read TGTGCCACCAGCAGAGATTTAGGTGGGGAGCAGTTCTTC. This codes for CATSRDLGGEQFF.

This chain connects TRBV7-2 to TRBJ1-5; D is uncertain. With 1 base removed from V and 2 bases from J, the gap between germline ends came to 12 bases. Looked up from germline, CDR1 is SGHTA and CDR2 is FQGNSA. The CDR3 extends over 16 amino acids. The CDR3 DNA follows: TGTGCCAGCAGCTTAGGCCCCAGTAATGGCAATCAGCCCCAGCATTTT. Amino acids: CASSLGPSNGNQPQHF.

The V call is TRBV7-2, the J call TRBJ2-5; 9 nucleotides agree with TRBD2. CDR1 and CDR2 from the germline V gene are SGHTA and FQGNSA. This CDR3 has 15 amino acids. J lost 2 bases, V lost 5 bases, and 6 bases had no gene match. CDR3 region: CASSTGGRAQETQYF. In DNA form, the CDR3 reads TGTGCCAGCAGCACAGGCGGGAGGGCGCAAGAGACCCAGTACTTC.

The DNA for the CDR3 is TGTGCCAGCAGCCGAGATAGGGGACTAGCGGGGTACATCACAGATACGCAGTATTTT. Translated: CASSRDRGLAGYITDTQYF. The chain has TRBV14 and TRBJ2-3, with TRBD2 matching over 13 bases. Germline trimming cut 4 bases from V and 2 bases from J; bases unmatched to any gene: 12. The CDR3 is made up of 19 amino acids. Germline V gene sequence: CDR1 SGHDN, CDR2 FVKESK.

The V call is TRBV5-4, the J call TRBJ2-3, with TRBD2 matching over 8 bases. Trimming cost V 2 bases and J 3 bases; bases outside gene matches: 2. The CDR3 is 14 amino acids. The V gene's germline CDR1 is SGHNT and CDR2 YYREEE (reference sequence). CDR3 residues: CASSFGGGTDTQYF. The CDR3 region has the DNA TGTGCCAGCAGCTTCGGCGGGGGGACAGATACGCAGTATTTT.

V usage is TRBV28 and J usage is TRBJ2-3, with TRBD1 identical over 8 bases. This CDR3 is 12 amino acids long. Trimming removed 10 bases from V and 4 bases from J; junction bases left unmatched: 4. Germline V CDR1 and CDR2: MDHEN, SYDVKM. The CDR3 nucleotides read TGTGCCACCGACAGGGGTTCAGATACGCAGTATTTT. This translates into CATDRGSDTQYF.

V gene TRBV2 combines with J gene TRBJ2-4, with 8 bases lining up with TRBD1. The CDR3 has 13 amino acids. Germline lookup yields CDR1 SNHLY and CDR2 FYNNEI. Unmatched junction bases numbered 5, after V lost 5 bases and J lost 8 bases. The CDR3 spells CASSQGARDIQYF. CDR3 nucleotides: TGTGCCAGCAGTCAGGGGGCACGGGACATTCAGTACTTC.

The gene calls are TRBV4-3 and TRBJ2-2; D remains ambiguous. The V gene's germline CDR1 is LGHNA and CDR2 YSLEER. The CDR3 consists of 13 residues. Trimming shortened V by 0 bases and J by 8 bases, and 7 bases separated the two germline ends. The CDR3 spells CASSQDPKGELFF. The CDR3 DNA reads TGCGCCAGCAGCCAAGATCCGAAGGGGGAGCTGTTTTTT.

The DNA for the CDR3 is TGTGCCAGCAGCGTTGGACAGGGGCATCGGTACCAAGAGACCCAGTACTTC. Protein product: CASSVGQGHRYQETQYF. The V gene is TRBV9, the J gene TRBJ2-5, with 9 bases identical to TRBD1. The CDR3 has 17 amino acids. Germline trimming cut 2 bases from V and 0 bases from J; bases unmatched to any gene: 8. In germline, CDR1 is SGDLS, CDR2 YYNGEE.